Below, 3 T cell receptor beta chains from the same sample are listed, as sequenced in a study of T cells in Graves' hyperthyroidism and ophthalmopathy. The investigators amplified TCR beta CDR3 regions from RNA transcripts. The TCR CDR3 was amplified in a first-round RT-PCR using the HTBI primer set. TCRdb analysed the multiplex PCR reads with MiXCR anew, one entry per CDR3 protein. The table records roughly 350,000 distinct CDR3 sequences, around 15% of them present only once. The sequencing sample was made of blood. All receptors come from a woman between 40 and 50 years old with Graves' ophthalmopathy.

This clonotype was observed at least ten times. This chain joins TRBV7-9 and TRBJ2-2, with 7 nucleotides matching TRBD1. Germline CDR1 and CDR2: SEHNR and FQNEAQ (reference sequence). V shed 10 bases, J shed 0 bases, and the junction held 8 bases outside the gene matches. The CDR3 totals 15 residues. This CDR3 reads CATYTGTANTGELFF. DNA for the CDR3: TGTGCCACTTATACCGGGACAGCGAACACCGGGGAGCTGTTTTTT.

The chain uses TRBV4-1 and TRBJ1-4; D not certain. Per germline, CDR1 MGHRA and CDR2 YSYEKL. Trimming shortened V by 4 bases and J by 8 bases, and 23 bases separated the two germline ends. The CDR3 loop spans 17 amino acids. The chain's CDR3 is CASSLKIPSVVSEKLFF. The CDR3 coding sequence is TGCGCCAGCAGCCTAAAGATCCCCTCCGTAGTTAGCGAAAAACTGTTTTTT.

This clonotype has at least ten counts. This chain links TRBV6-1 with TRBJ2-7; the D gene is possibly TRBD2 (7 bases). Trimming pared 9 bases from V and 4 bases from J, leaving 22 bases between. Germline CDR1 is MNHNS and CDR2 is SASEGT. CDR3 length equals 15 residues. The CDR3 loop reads CASRGGGGGRYEQYF. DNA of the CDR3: TGTGCCAGTCGAGGGGGGGGGGGCGGAAGGTACGAGCAGTACTTC.